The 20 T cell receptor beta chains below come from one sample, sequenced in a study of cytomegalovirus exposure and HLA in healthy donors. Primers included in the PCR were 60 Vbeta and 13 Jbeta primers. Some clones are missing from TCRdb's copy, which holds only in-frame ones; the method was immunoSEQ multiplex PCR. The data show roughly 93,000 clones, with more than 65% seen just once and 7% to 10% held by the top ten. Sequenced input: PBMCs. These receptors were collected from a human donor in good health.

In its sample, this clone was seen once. CDR3 nucleotides: TGTGCCAGCAGTGGGGGGGTTGGGTACGAGCAGTACTTC. Amino acids: CASSGGVGYEQYF. V gene TRBV6-5 combines with J gene TRBJ2-7, with 7 bases that match TRBD2. V was clipped by 5 bases and J by 4 bases; unmatched bases: 5. The germline CDR1 and CDR2 sequences are MNHEY and SVGAGI. The CDR3 totals 13 residues.

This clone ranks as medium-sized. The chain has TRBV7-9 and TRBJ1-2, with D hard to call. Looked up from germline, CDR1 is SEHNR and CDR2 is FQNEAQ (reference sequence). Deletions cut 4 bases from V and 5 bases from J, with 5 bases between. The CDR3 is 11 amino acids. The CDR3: CASSYGYGYTF. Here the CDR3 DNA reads TGTGCCAGCAGCTACGGGTATGGCTACACCTTC.

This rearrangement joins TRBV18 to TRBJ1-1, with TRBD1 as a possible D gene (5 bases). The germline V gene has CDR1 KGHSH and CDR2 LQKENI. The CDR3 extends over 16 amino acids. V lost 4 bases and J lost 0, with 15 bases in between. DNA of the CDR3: TGTGCCAGCTCACGTGCACCGGGGGTACTGAACACTGAAGCTTTCTTT. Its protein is CASSRAPGVLNTEAFF. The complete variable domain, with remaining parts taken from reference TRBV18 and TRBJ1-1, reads NAGVMQNPRHLVRRRGQEARLRCSPMKGHSHVYWYRQLPEEGLKFMVYLQKENIIDESGMPKERFSAEFPKEGPSILRIQQVVRGDSAAYFCASSRAPGVLNTEAFFGQGTRLTVV.

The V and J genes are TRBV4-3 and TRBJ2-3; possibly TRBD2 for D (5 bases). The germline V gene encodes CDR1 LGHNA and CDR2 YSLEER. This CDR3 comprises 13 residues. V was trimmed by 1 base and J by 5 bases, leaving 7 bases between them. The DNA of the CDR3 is TGCGCCAGCAGCCAAGCTGCGGGAGATACGCAGTATTTT. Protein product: CASSQAAGDTQYF.

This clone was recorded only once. The CDR3 DNA is TGTGCCAGCAGCTTAGTGCCAGGACTTAGCAATCAGCCCCAGCATTTT. It specifies CASSLVPGLSNQPQHF. This chain uses TRBV7-8 with TRBJ1-5; D is undetermined. Trimming removed 1 base at V and 0 bases at J, with 10 bases between. The CDR3 consists of 16 residues. Germline assignment: CDR1 SGHVS and CDR2 FQNEAQ. The variable domain in full, completed from reference TRBV7-8 and TRBJ1-5, reads GAGVSQSPRYKVAKRGQDVALRCDPISGHVSLFWYQQALGQGPEFLTYFQNEAQLDKSGLPSDRFFAERPEGSVSTLKIQRTQQEDSAVYLCASSLVPGLSNQPQHFGDGTRLSIL.

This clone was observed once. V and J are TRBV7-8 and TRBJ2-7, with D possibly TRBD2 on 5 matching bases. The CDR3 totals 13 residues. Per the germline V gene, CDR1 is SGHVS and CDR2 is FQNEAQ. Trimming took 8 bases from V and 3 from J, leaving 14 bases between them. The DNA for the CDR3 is TGTGCCAGCTCAGTGGACTTAAGCTACGAGCAGTACTTC. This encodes CASSVDLSYEQYF.

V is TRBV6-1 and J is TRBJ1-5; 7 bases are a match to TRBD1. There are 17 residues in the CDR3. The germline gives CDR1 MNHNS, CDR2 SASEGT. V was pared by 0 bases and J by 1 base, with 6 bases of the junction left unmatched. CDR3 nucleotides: TGTGCCAGCAGTGAAGCTCGACAGGGTAGGAGCAATCAGCCCCAGCATTTT. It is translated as CASSEARQGRSNQPQHF.

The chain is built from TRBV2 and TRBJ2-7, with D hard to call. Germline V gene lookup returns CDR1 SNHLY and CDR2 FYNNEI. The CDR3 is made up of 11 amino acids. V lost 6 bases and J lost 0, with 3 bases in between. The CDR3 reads CASRSSYEQYF. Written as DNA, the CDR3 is TGTGCCAGCAGGAGCTCCTACGAGCAGTACTTC.

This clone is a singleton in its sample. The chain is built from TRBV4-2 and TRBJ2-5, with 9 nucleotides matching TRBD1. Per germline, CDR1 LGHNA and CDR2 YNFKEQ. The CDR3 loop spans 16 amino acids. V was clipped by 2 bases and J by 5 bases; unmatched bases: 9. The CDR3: CASSQKTGTGSETQYF. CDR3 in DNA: TGTGCCAGCAGCCAAAAAACCGGGACAGGGTCGGAGACCCAGTACTTC.

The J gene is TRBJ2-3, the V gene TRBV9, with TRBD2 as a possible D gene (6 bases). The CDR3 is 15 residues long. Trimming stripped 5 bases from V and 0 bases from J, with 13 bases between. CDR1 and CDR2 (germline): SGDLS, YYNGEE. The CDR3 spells CASSQFGTSTDTQYF. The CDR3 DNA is TGTGCCAGCAGTCAATTCGGGACTAGCACAGATACGCAGTATTTT. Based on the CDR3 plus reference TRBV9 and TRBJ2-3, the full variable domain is DSGVTQTPKHLITATGQRVTLRCSPRSGDLSVYWYQQSLDQGLQFLIQYYNGEERAKGNILERFSAQQFPDLHSELNLSSLELGDSALYFCASSQFGTSTDTQYFGPGTRLTVL.

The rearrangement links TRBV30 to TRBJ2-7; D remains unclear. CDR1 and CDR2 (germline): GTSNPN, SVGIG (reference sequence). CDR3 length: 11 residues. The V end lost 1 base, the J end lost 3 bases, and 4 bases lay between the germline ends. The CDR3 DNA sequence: TGTGCCTGGAGTGGTAACTACGAGCAGTACTTC. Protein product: CAWSGNYEQYF. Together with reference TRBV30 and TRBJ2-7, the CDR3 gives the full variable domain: SQTIHQWPATLVQPVGSPLSLECTVEGTSNPNLYWYRQAAGRGLQLLFYSVGIGQISSEVPQNLSASRPQDRQFILSSKKLLLSDSGFYLCAWSGNYEQYFGPGTRLTVT.

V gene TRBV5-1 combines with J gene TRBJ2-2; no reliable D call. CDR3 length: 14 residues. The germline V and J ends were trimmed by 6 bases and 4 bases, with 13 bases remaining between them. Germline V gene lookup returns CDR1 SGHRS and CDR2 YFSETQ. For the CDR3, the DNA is TGCGCCAGCAAATGGCAGTCTTCCACCGGGGAGCTGTTTTTT. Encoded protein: CASKWQSSTGELFF.

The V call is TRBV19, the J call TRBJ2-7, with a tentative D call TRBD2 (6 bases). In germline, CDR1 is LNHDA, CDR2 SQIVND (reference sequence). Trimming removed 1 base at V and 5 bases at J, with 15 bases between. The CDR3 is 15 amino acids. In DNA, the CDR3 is TGTGCCAGTAGTATAGGTGCGGCGGGGAACCACGAGCAGTACTTC. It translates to CASSIGAAGNHEQYF.

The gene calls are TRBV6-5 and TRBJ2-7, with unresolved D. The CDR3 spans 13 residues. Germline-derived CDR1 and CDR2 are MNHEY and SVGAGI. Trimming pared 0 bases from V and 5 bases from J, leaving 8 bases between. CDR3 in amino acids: CASSYSWQNEQYF. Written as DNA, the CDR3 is TGTGCCAGCAGTTACTCTTGGCAGAACGAGCAGTACTTC.

CDR3 sequence: CASSLGRGQGYSDTEAFF. The CDR3, as DNA: TGTGCCAGCAGCTTAGGTAGAGGACAGGGATATTCTGACACTGAAGCTTTCTTT. The chain combines TRBV7-8 with TRBJ1-1; TRBD1 matches at 8 bases. The CDR3 covers 18 residues. V dropped 1 base and J dropped 3; count of bases not matched to a gene: 13. Germline CDR1 SGHVS, CDR2 FQNEAQ.

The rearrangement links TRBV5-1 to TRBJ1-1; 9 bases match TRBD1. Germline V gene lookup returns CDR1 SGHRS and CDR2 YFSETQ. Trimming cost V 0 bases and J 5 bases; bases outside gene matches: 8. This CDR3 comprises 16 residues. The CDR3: CASSLAGQGVKTEAFF. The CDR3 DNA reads TGCGCCAGCAGCTTGGCGGGACAGGGCGTAAAAACTGAAGCTTTCTTT.

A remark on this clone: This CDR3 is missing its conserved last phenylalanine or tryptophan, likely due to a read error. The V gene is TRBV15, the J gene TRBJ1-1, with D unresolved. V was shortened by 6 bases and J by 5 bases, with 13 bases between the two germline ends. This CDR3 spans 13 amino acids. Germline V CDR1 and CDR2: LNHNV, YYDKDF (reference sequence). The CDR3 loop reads CATRLGRRTEAFL. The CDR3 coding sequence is TGTGCCACCAGATTAGGGAGAAGGACTGAAGCTTTCCTT.

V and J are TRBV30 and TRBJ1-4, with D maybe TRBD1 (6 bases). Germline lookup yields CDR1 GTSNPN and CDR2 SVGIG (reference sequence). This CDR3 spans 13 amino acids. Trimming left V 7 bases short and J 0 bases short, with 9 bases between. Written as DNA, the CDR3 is TGTGCCTTTACAGGGACAACTAATGAAAAACTGTTTTTT. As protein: CAFTGTTNEKLFF.

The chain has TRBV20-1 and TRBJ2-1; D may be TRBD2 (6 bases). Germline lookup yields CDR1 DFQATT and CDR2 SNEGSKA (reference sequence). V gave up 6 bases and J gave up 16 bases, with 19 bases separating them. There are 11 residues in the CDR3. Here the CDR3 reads CSAAVPGLLFF. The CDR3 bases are TGCAGTGCCGCAGTACCGGGACTGCTATTCTTC.

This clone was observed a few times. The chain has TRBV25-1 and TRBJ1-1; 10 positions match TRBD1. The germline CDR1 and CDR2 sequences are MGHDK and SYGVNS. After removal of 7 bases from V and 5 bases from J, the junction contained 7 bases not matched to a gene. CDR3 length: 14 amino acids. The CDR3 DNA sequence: TGTGCCAGCAAAGGACAGGGGGGTCGAACTGAAGCTTTCTTT. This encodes CASKGQGGRTEAFF.